This passage covers 2 T cell receptor beta chains from one sample sequenced in a study of blood T cell repertoires in COVID-19. This table comes from immunoSEQ multiplex PCR, and its TCRdb copy is limited to in-frame clones, with some not included. Here the sample spans 90,000 to 130,000 clones, under 75% being singletons. The sequencing input was peripheral blood. The receptors were sampled from a woman aged 55-70 years with acute or convalescent COVID-19.

In its sample, this clone was seen a few times. In DNA, the CDR3 is TGTGCCAGCAGCTCCCCCGCAGGGGTGTATTCACCCCTCCACTTT. It is translated as CASSSPAGVYSPLHF. The V call is TRBV7-2, the J call TRBJ1-6; TRBD1 might be the D (6 bases). The CDR3 spans 15 residues. Trimming took off 4 bases at V and 8 bases at J, with 15 bases between the two ends. From germline, CDR1 is SGHTA and CDR2 FQGNSA.

The rearrangement joins TRBV7-2 to TRBJ1-2, with D possibly matching TRBD1 (6 bases). The CDR3 contains 14 residues. The V gene's germline CDR1 is SGHTA and CDR2 FQGNSA. V was clipped by 0 bases and J by 8 bases, with 13 bases between them. CDR3 in amino acids: CASSLASGGGGYTF. In DNA form, the CDR3 reads TGTGCCAGCAGCTTAGCGAGCGGGGGCGGAGGCTACACCTTC.